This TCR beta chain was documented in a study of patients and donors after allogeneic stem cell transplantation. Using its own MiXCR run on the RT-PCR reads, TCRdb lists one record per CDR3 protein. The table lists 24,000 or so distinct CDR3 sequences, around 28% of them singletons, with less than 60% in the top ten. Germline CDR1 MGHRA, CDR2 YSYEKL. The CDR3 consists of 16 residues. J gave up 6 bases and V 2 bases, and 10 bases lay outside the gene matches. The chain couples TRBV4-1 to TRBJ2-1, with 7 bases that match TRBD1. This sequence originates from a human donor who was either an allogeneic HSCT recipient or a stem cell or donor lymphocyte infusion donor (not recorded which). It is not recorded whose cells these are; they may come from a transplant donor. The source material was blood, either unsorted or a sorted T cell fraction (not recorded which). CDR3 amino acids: CASSQHDRVVGNEQFF. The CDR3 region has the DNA TGCGCCAGCAGCCAACATGACAGGGTGGTAGGCAATGAGCAGTTCTTC.